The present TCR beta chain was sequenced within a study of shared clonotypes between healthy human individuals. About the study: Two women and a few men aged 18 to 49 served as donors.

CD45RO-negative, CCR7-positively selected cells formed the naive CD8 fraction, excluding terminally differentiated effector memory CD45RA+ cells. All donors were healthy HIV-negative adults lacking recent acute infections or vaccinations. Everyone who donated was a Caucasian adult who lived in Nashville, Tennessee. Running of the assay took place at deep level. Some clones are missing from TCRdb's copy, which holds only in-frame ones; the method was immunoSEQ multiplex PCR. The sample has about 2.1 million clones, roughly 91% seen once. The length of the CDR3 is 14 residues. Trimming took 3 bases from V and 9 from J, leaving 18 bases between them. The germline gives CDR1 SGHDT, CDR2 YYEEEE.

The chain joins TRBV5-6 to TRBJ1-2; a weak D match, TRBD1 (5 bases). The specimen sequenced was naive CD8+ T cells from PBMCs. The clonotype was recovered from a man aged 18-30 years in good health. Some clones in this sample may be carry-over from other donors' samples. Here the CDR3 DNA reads TGTGCCAGCAGCTACAGTTCGGTTGCGGGGCGCTACACCTTC. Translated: CASSYSSVAGRYTF.